These 15 T cell receptor beta chains originate from one sample sequenced in a study of cytomegalovirus exposure and HLA in healthy donors. Primers included in the PCR were 60 Vbeta and 13 Jbeta primers. The assay was immunoSEQ multiplex PCR, and TCRdb's table has in-frame clones only and misses some. The sample consists of tens of thousands of clones, approximately 47% of them appearing once. Sequencing was carried out using PBMCs. These receptors were taken from a woman between 45 and 60 years old in good health and CMV-seronegative.

The rearrangement uses TRBV4-1 and TRBJ2-1, with 11 bases matching TRBD2. This CDR3 is built from 14 residues. V shed 2 bases and J 10 bases; nucleotides not matched to a gene: 4. Germline values: CDR1 MGHRA, CDR2 YSYEKL. CDR3 region: CASSQTSGSAEQFF. The CDR3 bases are TGCGCCAGCAGCCAAACTAGCGGGAGCGCGGAGCAGTTCTTC.

This clone was found once. This chain connects TRBV6-5 to TRBJ2-3; a weak D match, TRBD1 (5 bases). The length of the CDR3 is 15 residues. The V end was cut by 2 bases, the J end by 4 bases, with 13 bases between. The germline V gene has CDR1 MNHEY and CDR2 SVGAGI. CDR3 residues: CASSYRRDFSDTQYF. The CDR3 DNA follows: TGTGCCAGCAGTTACCGCAGGGATTTCTCAGATACGCAGTATTTT.

V gene TRBV5-4 combines with J gene TRBJ1-1; 8 bases align to TRBD1. CDR3 length equals 15 residues. Germline-derived CDR1 and CDR2 are SGHNT and YYREEE (reference sequence). After removal of 5 bases from V and 4 bases from J, the junction contained 10 bases not matched to a gene. CDR3 nucleotide sequence: TGTGCCAGCAGTCCTATCCACAGGGGGATCACTGAAGCTTTCTTT. This translates into CASSPIHRGITEAFF.

This clone was observed a few times. The V gene is TRBV6-1, the J gene TRBJ2-1; 8 bases fit TRBD2. CDR3 size: 14 residues. Trimming removed 4 bases from V and 7 bases from J; junction bases left unmatched: 6. CDR1 and CDR2 from the germline V gene are MNHNS and SASEGT. The CDR3 coding sequence is TGTGCCAGCAGTGCAGGACTAGCATTGAATGAGCAGTTCTTC. Translating it yields CASSAGLALNEQFF.

There are a few counts of this clone. The V call is TRBV6-6, the J call TRBJ2-3, with 12 nucleotides matching TRBD2. This CDR3 region has 15 residues. V gave up 8 bases and J gave up 3 bases; unmatched junction bases: 6. The germline CDR1 and CDR2 sequences are MNHNY and SVGAGI (reference sequence). In DNA, the CDR3 is TGTGCCAGCTCTACTAGCGGGGGGTCAACAGATACGCAGTATTTT. As protein: CASSTSGGSTDTQYF.

This clone showed up just a few times. The rearrangement links TRBV19 to TRBJ1-3; 9 bases are shared with TRBD1. Germline assignment: CDR1 LNHDA and CDR2 SQIVND (reference sequence). V lost 6 bases, J lost 4 bases, and 7 bases stayed unmatched. This CDR3 has 15 amino acids. CDR3 coding DNA: TGTGCCAGTAGCGAAGGACAGGGGAGAGGAAACACCATATATTTT. Protein sequence: CASSEGQGRGNTIYF. The full variable domain, in which reference TRBV19 and TRBJ1-3 provide the parts outside the CDR3, is DGGITQSPKYLFRKEGQNVTLSCEQNLNHDAMYWYRQDPGQGLRLIYYSQIVNDFQKGDIAEGYSVSREKKESFPLTVTSAQKNPTAFYLCASSEGQGRGNTIYFGEGSWLTVV.

The V gene is TRBV5-1, the J gene TRBJ2-5, with TRBD2 identical over 7 bases. CDR1 is SGHRS and CDR2 is YFSETQ in the germline V gene. This CDR3 comprises 14 residues. J was trimmed by 4 bases and V by 0 bases; bases with no gene match: 3. CDR3 bases: TGCGCCAGCAGCTTGGGAGCGGGAAGAGAGACCCAGTACTTC. Translation: CASSLGAGRETQYF.

This clone was detected only a few times. The V gene is TRBV19, the J gene TRBJ2-7, with 8 bases that match TRBD1. This CDR3 contains 15 residues. With V trimmed by 0 bases and J by 2 bases, 3 bases remained unmatched. The germline V gene has CDR1 LNHDA and CDR2 SQIVND (reference sequence). The CDR3 reads CASSIEAGGAYEQYF. CDR3 in DNA: TGTGCCAGTAGTATAGAAGCAGGGGGCGCCTACGAGCAGTACTTC.

This clone was observed a handful of times. The chain joins TRBV6-5 to TRBJ2-7; TRBD1 is a possible D gene (5 bases). Germline V gene data show CDR1 as MNHEY and CDR2 as SVGAGI. The CDR3 is made up of 12 amino acids. Trimming left V 6 bases short and J 2 bases short, with 8 bases between. CDR3 DNA sequence: TGTGCCAGCAGGGACAACGCCTACGAGCAGTACTTC. Its translation is CASRDNAYEQYF.

This clone came up a few times. The chain has TRBV11-2 and TRBJ2-5; TRBD1 matches 8 bases. There are 13 residues in the CDR3. Unmatched junction bases numbered 4, after V lost 5 bases and J lost 5 bases. The germline V gene encodes CDR1 SGHAT and CDR2 FQNNGV. The CDR3, as DNA: TGTGCCAGCAGCCTAGGACAGGGTGAGACCCAGTACTTC. Protein sequence: CASSLGQGETQYF. The variable domain in full, with the rest retrieved from reference TRBV11-2 and TRBJ2-5, is EAGVAQSPRYKIIEKRQSVAFWCNPISGHATLYWYQQILGQGPKLLIQFQNNGVVDDSQLPKDRFSAERLKGVDSTLKIQPAKLEDSAVYLCASSLGQGETQYFGPGTRLLVL.

J is TRBJ2-1 and V is TRBV12-1; TRBD2 is the table's D call, not checked against the DNA. TRBV12-1 represents a pseudogene. CDR3 length equals 15 residues. This chain's CDR3 is CASPKRGRLAGKQFF. The CDR3 coding sequence is TGTGCCAGTCCCAAAAGGGGGAGACTAGCGGGAAAACAGTTCTTC.

The V gene is TRBV15, the J gene TRBJ2-2; 11 positions agree with TRBD1. Germline CDR1 is LNHNV and CDR2 is YYDKDF (reference sequence). This CDR3 is built from 16 residues. J was trimmed by 5 bases and V by 0 bases; bases with no gene match: 2. The CDR3 here is CATSRDGTGGTGELFF. CDR3 sequence (DNA): TGTGCCACCAGCAGAGATGGGACAGGGGGAACCGGGGAGCTGTTTTTT.

In the case of this clone: Additional DNA sequences in this sample encode the identical CDR3. The V and J genes are TRBV4-1 and TRBJ1-4, with unresolved D. CDR3 size: 15 residues. Deletions cut 0 bases from V and 3 bases from J, with 8 bases between. The germline CDR1 and CDR2 sequences are MGHRA and YSYEKL. The CDR3 reads CASSQEGTSNEKLFF. DNA for the CDR3: TGCGCCAGCAGCCAAGAGGGCACCTCTAATGAAAAACTGTTTTTT.

A few counts support this clone. The chain carries TRBV2 and TRBJ2-7; D perhaps matches TRBD2 (6 bases). This CDR3 has 12 amino acids. Germline CDR1 SNHLY, CDR2 FYNNEI. V lost 8 bases to trimming and J lost 3 bases, with 11 bases between them. In DNA, the CDR3 is TGTGCCAGCCGACTAGGCGGCTACGAGCAGTACTTC. Its translation is CASRLGGYEQYF.

The chain joins TRBV5-1 to TRBJ1-4; D is possibly TRBD1 (5 bases). Trimming left V 2 bases short and J 8 bases short, with 10 bases between. This CDR3 comprises 13 residues. Germline-derived CDR1 and CDR2 are SGHRS and YFSETQ. For the CDR3, the DNA is TGCGCCAGCAGCTTAGGTGGGGGGGAAAAACTGTTTTTT. This encodes CASSLGGGEKLFF.